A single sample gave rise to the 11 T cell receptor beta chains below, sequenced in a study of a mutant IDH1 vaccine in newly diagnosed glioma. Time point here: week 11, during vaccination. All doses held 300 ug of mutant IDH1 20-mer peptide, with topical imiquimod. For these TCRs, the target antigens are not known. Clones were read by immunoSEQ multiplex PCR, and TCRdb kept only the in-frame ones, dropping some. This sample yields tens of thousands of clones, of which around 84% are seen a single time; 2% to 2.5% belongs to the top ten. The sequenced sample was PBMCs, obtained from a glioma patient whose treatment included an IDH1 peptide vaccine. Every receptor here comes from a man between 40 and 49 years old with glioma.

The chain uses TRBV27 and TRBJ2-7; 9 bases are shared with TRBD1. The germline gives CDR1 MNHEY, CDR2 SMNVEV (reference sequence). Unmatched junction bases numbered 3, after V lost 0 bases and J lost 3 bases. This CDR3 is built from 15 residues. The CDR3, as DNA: TGTGCCAGCAGTTTATCGGGACAGGGTTACTACGAGCAGTACTTC. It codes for CASSLSGQGYYEQYF.

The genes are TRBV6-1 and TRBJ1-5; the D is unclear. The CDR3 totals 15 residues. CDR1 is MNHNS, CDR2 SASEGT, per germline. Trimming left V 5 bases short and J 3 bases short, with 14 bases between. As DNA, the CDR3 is TGTGCCAGCAGTTCGTCACCGAGTAACAATCAGCCCCAGCATTTT. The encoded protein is CASSSSPSNNQPQHF.

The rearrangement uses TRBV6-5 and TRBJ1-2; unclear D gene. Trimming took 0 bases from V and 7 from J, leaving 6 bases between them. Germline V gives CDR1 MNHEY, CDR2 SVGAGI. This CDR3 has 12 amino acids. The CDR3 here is CASSYSNAGYTF. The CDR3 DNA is TGTGCCAGCAGTTACTCGAATGCTGGCTACACCTTC.

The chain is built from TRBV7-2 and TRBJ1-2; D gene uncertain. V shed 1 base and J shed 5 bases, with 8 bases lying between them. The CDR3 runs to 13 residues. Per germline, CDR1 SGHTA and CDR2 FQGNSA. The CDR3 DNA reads TGTGCCAGCAGCTTAGATAGGGCATATGGCTACACCTTC. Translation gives CASSLDRAYGYTF.

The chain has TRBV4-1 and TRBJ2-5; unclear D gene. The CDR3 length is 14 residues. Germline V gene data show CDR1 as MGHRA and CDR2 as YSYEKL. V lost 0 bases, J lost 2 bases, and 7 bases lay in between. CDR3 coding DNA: TGCGCCAGCAGCCAAGATAAGAATCAAGAGACCCAGTACTTC. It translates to CASSQDKNQETQYF.

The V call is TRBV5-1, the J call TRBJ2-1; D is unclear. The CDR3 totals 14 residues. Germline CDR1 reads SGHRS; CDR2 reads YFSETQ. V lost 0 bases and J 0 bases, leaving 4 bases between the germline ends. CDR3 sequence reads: CASSLGPSYNEQFF. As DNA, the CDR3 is TGCGCCAGCAGCTTGGGTCCCTCCTACAATGAGCAGTTCTTC.

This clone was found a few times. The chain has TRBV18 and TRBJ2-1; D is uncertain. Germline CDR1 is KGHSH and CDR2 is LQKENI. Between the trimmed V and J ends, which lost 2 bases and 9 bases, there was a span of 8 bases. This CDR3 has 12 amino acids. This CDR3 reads CASSPSIAEQFF. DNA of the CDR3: TGTGCCAGCTCACCAAGTATTGCTGAGCAGTTCTTC.

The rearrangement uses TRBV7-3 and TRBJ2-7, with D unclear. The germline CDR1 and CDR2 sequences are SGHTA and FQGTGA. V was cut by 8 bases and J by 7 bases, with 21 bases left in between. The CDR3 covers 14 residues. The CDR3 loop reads CASGLLTRTEEQYF. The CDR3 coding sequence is TGTGCCAGCGGCCTATTAACTCGGACCGAAGAGCAGTACTTC. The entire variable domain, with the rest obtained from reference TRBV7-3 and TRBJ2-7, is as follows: GAGVSQTPSNKVTEKGKYVELRCDPISGHTALYWYRQSLGQGPEFLIYFQGTGAADDSGLPNDRFFAVRPEGSVSTLKIQRTERGDSAVYLCASGLLTRTEEQYFGPGTRLTVT.

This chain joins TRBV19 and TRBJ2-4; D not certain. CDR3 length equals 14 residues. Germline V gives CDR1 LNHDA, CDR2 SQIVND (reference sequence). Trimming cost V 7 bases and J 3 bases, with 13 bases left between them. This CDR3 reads CASKSGVGKNIQYF. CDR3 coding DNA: TGTGCCAGTAAATCCGGTGTCGGCAAAAACATTCAGTACTTC.

As DNA, the CDR3 is TGTGCCAGCAGCTCAGCCCCGGGACAGGATCAGCCCGAGCAGTACTTC. Translation: CASSSAPGQDQPEQYF. The V call is TRBV7-6, the J call TRBJ2-7, with 8 bases lining up with TRBD1. The CDR3 covers 16 residues. The germline CDR1 and CDR2 sequences are SGHVS and FNYEAQ. After removal of 4 bases from V and 6 bases from J, the junction contained 14 bases not matched to a gene.

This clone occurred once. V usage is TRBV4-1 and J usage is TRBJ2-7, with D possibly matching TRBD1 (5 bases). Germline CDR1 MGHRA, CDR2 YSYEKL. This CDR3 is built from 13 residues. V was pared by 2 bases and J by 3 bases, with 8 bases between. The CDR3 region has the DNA TGCGCCAGCAGCCAAACACAGGTCTACGAGCAGTACTTC. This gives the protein CASSQTQVYEQYF.